Below are 9 T cell receptor beta chains sequenced from a single sample in a study of T cell responses to AZD1222 COVID-19 vaccine. Repertoires were generated with immunoSEQ multiplex PCR, while TCRdb's copy carries only in-frame clones and drops some. In the table there are roughly 80,000 clones, about nine tenths of which are singletons. Sequenced material: peripheral blood, taken on day 0 of MenACWY control vaccination. All receptors come from an adult in good health.

The CDR3: CASSPVAGRSSYEQYF. In nucleotides, the CDR3 is TGTGCCAGCTCACCGGTGGCAGGACGGAGCTCCTACGAGCAGTACTTC. This sequence joins TRBV18 and TRBJ2-7; D is unresolved. Germline V CDR1 and CDR2: KGHSH, LQKENI. V was clipped by 3 bases and J by 0 bases, with 15 bases between them. CDR3 length equals 16 residues.

This chain connects TRBV10-3 to TRBJ2-7; D uncertain. Trimming cost V 0 bases and J 5 bases, with 8 bases left between them. The germline V gene encodes CDR1 ENHRY and CDR2 SYGVKD. This CDR3 comprises 13 residues. CDR3: CAISESNLNEQYF. The CDR3 nucleotides are TGTGCCATCAGTGAGTCTAATTTGAACGAGCAGTACTTC.

CDR3 sequence: CASSFGARELFF. The CDR3 nucleotides are TGTGCCAGCAGTTTCGGGGCTCGGGAGCTGTTTTTT. J is TRBJ2-2 and V is TRBV28; D possibly uses TRBD1 or TRBD2 (5 bases each). There are 12 residues in the CDR3. V was pared by 3 bases and J by 9 bases, with 8 bases between. In germline, CDR1 is MDHEN, CDR2 SYDVKM.

The DNA for the CDR3 is TGTGCCAGCAGCAAGGGGGGGAAAAGTGGCTACACCTTC. Residues: CASSKGGKSGYTF. The J gene is TRBJ1-2, the V gene TRBV3-1 (or the pseudogene TRBV3-2), with a possible D match to TRBD1 (6 bases). CDR1 and CDR2 (germline): LGHDT, YNNKEL (reference sequence). The CDR3 is 13 residues long. V lost 5 bases and J 7 bases, leaving 14 bases between the germline ends.

The rearrangement joins TRBV9 to TRBJ2-1, with 10 bases matching TRBD1. This CDR3 region has 16 residues. Germline V CDR1 and CDR2: SGDLS, YYNGEE. J gave up 5 bases and V 3 bases, and 8 bases lay outside the gene matches. The chain's CDR3 is CASSENDRGPNNEQFF. CDR3 nucleotides: TGTGCCAGCAGCGAGAACGACAGGGGGCCAAACAATGAGCAGTTCTTC.

The chain couples TRBV30 to TRBJ1-4; the match to TRBD1 covers 11 bases. The length of the CDR3 is 16 residues. V trimming: 2 bases; J trimming: 1 base; junction bases outside the gene matches: 3. Per germline, CDR1 GTSNPN and CDR2 SVGIG (reference sequence). CDR3 protein: CAWSLGTGGTNEKLFF. In DNA form, the CDR3 reads TGTGCCTGGAGTCTCGGGACAGGGGGAACTAATGAAAAACTGTTTTTT.

The chain recombines TRBV5-6 with TRBJ1-2; TRBD1 aligns across 7 bases. Germline values: CDR1 SGHDT, CDR2 YYEEEE. The V and J ends lost 2 bases and 7 bases, in that order; junction bases with no gene match: 5. CDR3 length equals 13 residues. This CDR3 reads CASSFGQALGYTF. The DNA of the CDR3 is TGTGCCAGCAGCTTCGGACAGGCACTTGGCTACACCTTC.

This clone was found once. The gene calls are TRBV18 and TRBJ1-2; possibly TRBD1 for D (5 bases). The V gene's germline CDR1 is KGHSH and CDR2 LQKENI. V was shortened by 3 bases and J by 2 bases, with 10 bases between the two germline ends. The CDR3 consists of 14 residues. The CDR3 DNA reads as TGTGCCAGCTCACCCGACAGCCCCAACTATGGCTACACCTTC. It translates to CASSPDSPNYGYTF.

Here the CDR3 reads CASRPIDETGELFF. As DNA, the CDR3 is TGTGCCAGCAGACCTATAGATGAGACCGGGGAGCTGTTTTTT. V is TRBV28 and J is TRBJ2-2; D is ambiguous. Germline V lookup: CDR1 MDHEN, CDR2 SYDVKM. The CDR3 is 14 amino acids. V was clipped by 6 bases and J by 5 bases, with 13 bases between them. Full variable domain (missing parts from reference TRBV28 and TRBJ2-2): DVKVTQSSRYLVKRTGEKVFLECVQDMDHENMFWYRQDPGLGLRLIYFSYDVKMKEKGDIPEGYSVSREKKERFSLILESASTNQTSMYLCASRPIDETGELFFGEGSRLTVL.